Shown below are 13 T cell receptor beta chains from a single sample sequenced in a study of control samples from healthy donors and cancer patients. Here immunoSEQ multiplex PCR was the method, and the copy in TCRdb shows in-frame clones only, minus some. The data show roughly 88,000 clones, with 90% to 95% seen just once and 8% held by the top ten. The sequencing input was blood. All receptors derive from a man younger than 35 in good health.

The V and J genes are TRBV11-2 and TRBJ2-1, with a tentative D call TRBD2 (6 bases). The germline V gene encodes CDR1 SGHAT and CDR2 FQNNGV. The CDR3 is 12 amino acids. Trimming left V 5 bases short and J 6 bases short, with 8 bases between. CDR3 DNA: TGTGCCAGCAGCGCGGGGCTCAATGAGCAGTTCTTC. This sequence encodes CASSAGLNEQFF.

The J gene is TRBJ1-2, the V gene TRBV6-4; 7 bases fit TRBD1. The V gene end was trimmed by 0 bases and the J gene end by 7 bases; junction bases not matched to a gene: 8. Germline V gene data show CDR1 as MRHNA and CDR2 as SNTAGT. This CDR3 is built from 15 residues. Here the CDR3 reads CASSDSAQGKRGYTF. Written as DNA, the CDR3 is TGTGCCAGCAGTGACTCGGCACAGGGGAAACGTGGCTACACCTTC.

The gene calls are TRBV29-1 and TRBJ2-2; D possibly corresponds to TRBD2 (5 bases). Looked up from germline, CDR1 is SQVTM and CDR2 is ANQGSEA. CDR3 length: 14 residues. The ends were cut back, 6 bases at V and 6 bases at J, with 17 bases in the middle. The CDR3, as DNA: TGCAGCGTGGGAGAGCGTCGGGCGGCCGGGGAGCTGTTTTTT. Translated, it gives CSVGERRAAGELFF.

The rearrangement joins TRBV9 to TRBJ2-3; 8 bases fit TRBD1. J lost 0 bases, V lost 6 bases, and 3 bases had no gene match. CDR3 size: 14 residues. Germline assignment: CDR1 SGDLS and CDR2 YYNGEE. The CDR3, as DNA: TGTGCCAGCACGACAGGGGCTAGCACAGATACGCAGTATTTT. Protein: CASTTGASTDTQYF.

The chain carries TRBV7-9 and TRBJ1-1; D might be TRBD1 (6 bases). This CDR3 is 14 amino acids long. With 3 bases removed from V and 1 base from J, the gap between germline ends came to 9 bases. CDR1 and CDR2 (germline): SEHNR, FQNEAQ (reference sequence). CDR3 amino acids: CASSFRDKNTEAFF. In DNA, the CDR3 is TGTGCCAGCAGCTTCCGGGACAAGAACACTGAAGCTTTCTTT.

This clone has a single count. The chain is built from TRBV2 and TRBJ2-1, with D maybe TRBD1 (6 bases). Germline V gene sequence: CDR1 SNHLY, CDR2 FYNNEI. V dropped 2 bases and J dropped 6 bases, with 11 bases sitting between them. The CDR3 is 14 residues long. The CDR3 sequence: CASSEQGRLNEQFF. DNA for the CDR3: TGTGCCAGCAGTGAACAGGGGCGACTCAATGAGCAGTTCTTC.

The V gene is TRBV10-1, the J gene TRBJ2-3; 11 nucleotides line up with TRBD2. V lost 7 bases to trimming and J lost 8 bases; unmatched junction nucleotides: 11. This CDR3 spans 15 amino acids. Germline lookup yields CDR1 WNHNN and CDR2 SYGVQD (reference sequence). This chain's CDR3 is CASMGLAVRLVTQYF. The CDR3 bases are TGCGCCAGCATGGGACTAGCGGTAAGATTAGTTACGCAGTATTTT.

A few counts support this clone. V is TRBV7-9 and J is TRBJ1-3; the D is unclear. The ends were cut back, 5 bases at V and 0 bases at J, with 11 bases in the middle. Germline V gives CDR1 SEHNR, CDR2 FQNEAQ (reference sequence). This CDR3 contains 15 residues. The CDR3 DNA reads as TGTGCCAGCAGCCAGTGGAGTGACTCTGGAAACACCATATATTTT. Translated, it gives CASSQWSDSGNTIYF. The full variable domain, its missing parts supplied by reference TRBV7-9 and TRBJ1-3, is DTGVSQNPRHKITKRGQNVTFRCDPISEHNRLYWYRQTLGQGPEFLTYFQNEAQLEKSRLLSDRFSAERPKGSFSTLEIQRTEQGDSAMYLCASSQWSDSGNTIYFGEGSWLTVV.

The rearrangement links TRBV4-1 to TRBJ2-1, with TRBD2 matching over 9 bases. V gave up 5 bases and J gave up 8 bases; unmatched junction bases: 16. The length of the CDR3 is 17 residues. The germline CDR1 and CDR2 sequences are MGHRA and YSYEKL. The CDR3 region is CASSEWVAGGGADEQFF. DNA of the CDR3: TGCGCCAGCAGCGAATGGGTCGCGGGCGGGGGGGCCGATGAGCAGTTCTTC.

The chain combines TRBV30 with TRBJ1-3; D is ambiguous. This CDR3 comprises 14 residues. V was cut by 5 bases and J by 6 bases, with 17 bases left in between. Germline CDR1 is GTSNPN and CDR2 is SVGIG (reference sequence). CDR3 DNA sequence: TGTGCCTGGGGAGGTGTAAGGGAAGTAAACACCATATATTTT. Its translation: CAWGGVREVNTIYF.

CDR3 loop: CASSLGWGREQYF. CDR3 DNA sequence: TGCGCCAGCAGCTTGGGGTGGGGGCGAGAGCAGTACTTC. The V call is TRBV5-1, the J call TRBJ2-7; D is perhaps TRBD1 (6 bases). In germline, CDR1 is SGHRS, CDR2 YFSETQ. The CDR3 consists of 13 residues. Trimming shortened V by 0 bases and J by 7 bases, and 11 bases separated the two germline ends.

V and J are TRBV11-2 and TRBJ1-2; 7 bases match TRBD1. Germline CDR1 SGHAT, CDR2 FQNNGV. V shed 4 bases and J 4 bases; nucleotides not matched to a gene: 3. This CDR3 is built from 13 residues. CDR3 sequence (DNA): TGTGCCAGCAGCTCAAGGACAGGCTATGGCTACACCTTC. Translated, it gives CASSSRTGYGYTF. The full variable domain, with the rest looked up from reference TRBV11-2 and TRBJ1-2, is EAGVAQSPRYKIIEKRQSVAFWCNPISGHATLYWYQQILGQGPKLLIQFQNNGVVDDSQLPKDRFSAERLKGVDSTLKIQPAKLEDSAVYLCASSSRTGYGYTFGSGTRLTVV.

This chain links TRBV4-2 with TRBJ1-4, with a weak D call TRBD1 (6 bases). The V end lost 4 bases, the J end lost 1 base, and 10 bases lay between the germline ends. Germline lookup yields CDR1 LGHNA and CDR2 YNFKEQ. The CDR3 runs to 15 residues. CDR3 loop: CASSPSDRTNEKLFF. The CDR3 coding sequence is TGTGCCAGCAGCCCCTCGGACAGAACTAATGAAAAACTGTTTTTT.